What follows are 19 T cell receptor beta chains derived from one specimen sequenced in a study of a mutant IDH1 vaccine in newly diagnosed glioma. For these TCRs, the target antigens are not known. Documented time point: week 35, safety follow-up. Topical imiquimod accompanied each vaccine dose, which consisted of 300 ug of mutant IDH1 20-mer peptide. Here immunoSEQ multiplex PCR was the method, and the copy in TCRdb shows in-frame clones only, minus some. The data hold some 30,000 clones, with more than 75% observed a single time. The source was PBMCs, collected from a glioma patient whose treatment included an IDH1 peptide vaccine. All receptors come from a woman aged 40 to 50 with glioma.

V gene TRBV5-4 combines with J gene TRBJ2-3; D is uncertain. V dropped 2 bases and J dropped 4 bases, with 11 bases sitting between them. Germline CDR1 is SGHNT and CDR2 is YYREEE (reference sequence). The CDR3 has 14 residues. CDR3 residues: CASSFRSSADTQYF. The CDR3 region has the DNA TGTGCCAGCAGCTTTAGGTCGTCTGCAGATACGCAGTATTTT.

This clone appeared a few times. This chain joins TRBV5-1 and TRBJ1-5; D might be TRBD1 (6 bases). The CDR3 sequence is 14 residues long. The germline V gene encodes CDR1 SGHRS and CDR2 YFSETQ. V lost 2 bases and J lost 6, with 12 bases in between. The CDR3, as DNA: TGCGCCAGCAGCTTCGCAGGGGCCGGTCAGCCCCAGCATTTT. Amino acid sequence: CASSFAGAGQPQHF.

The chain links TRBV5-6 to TRBJ2-7; TRBD1 matches 8 bases. Germline lookup yields CDR1 SGHDT and CDR2 YYEEEE. This CDR3 region has 15 residues. Trimming cost V 3 bases and J 3 bases; bases outside gene matches: 8. The CDR3 here is CASSSTGTGLYEQYF. DNA of the CDR3: TGTGCCAGCAGCTCGACCGGGACAGGACTCTACGAGCAGTACTTC.

The V gene is TRBV7-9, the J gene TRBJ1-2; 8 nucleotides agree with TRBD1. The V segment lost 4 bases and the J segment 6 bases; nucleotides outside the gene matches: 10. The CDR3 totals 15 residues. Germline assignment: CDR1 SEHNR and CDR2 FQNEAQ (reference sequence). The CDR3 bases are TGTGCCAGCAGCTACCGGGACAGGAAAGGGGATGGCTACACCTTC. Amino acids: CASSYRDRKGDGYTF.

V usage is TRBV10-1 and J usage is TRBJ2-7; TRBD2 matches at 8 bases. This CDR3 is built from 14 residues. V shed 2 bases and J 5 bases; nucleotides not matched to a gene: 5. The germline V gene encodes CDR1 WNHNN and CDR2 SYGVQD (reference sequence). The chain's CDR3 is CASSEGGGRDEQYF. CDR3 sequence (DNA): TGCGCCAGCAGTGAGGGCGGGGGGAGAGACGAGCAGTACTTC.

V gene TRBV29-1 combines with J gene TRBJ2-1; a possible D gene is TRBD1 (5 bases). The CDR3 is made up of 9 amino acids. V lost 2 bases and J lost 12, with 5 bases in between. CDR1 is SQVTM and CDR2 is ANQGSEA in the germline V gene. In nucleotides, the CDR3 is TGCAGCGTTGAACAGGGGCAGTTCTTC. As protein: CSVEQGQFF.

In its sample, this clone was seen a few times. The chain couples TRBV2 to TRBJ1-1; D unresolved. V dropped 2 bases and J dropped 5 bases, with 6 bases sitting between them. The germline V gene has CDR1 SNHLY and CDR2 FYNNEI. The CDR3 is 12 residues long. The DNA of the CDR3 is TGTGCCAGCAGTGAATCATGGACTGAAGCTTTCTTT. This sequence encodes CASSESWTEAFF. The full variable domain, rest sourced from reference TRBV2 and TRBJ1-1, is EPEVTQTPSHQVTQMGQEVILRCVPISNHLYFYWYRQILGQKVEFLVSFYNNEISEKSEIFDDQFSVERPDGSNFTLKIRSTKLEDSAMYFCASSESWTEAFFGQGTRLTVV.

V usage is TRBV10-3 and J usage is TRBJ1-5; a possible D gene is TRBD1 (6 bases). This CDR3 region has 15 residues. V was shortened by 4 bases and J by 3 bases, with 13 bases between the two germline ends. The germline V gene has CDR1 ENHRY and CDR2 SYGVKD. The CDR3 reads CAISGGHPDNQPQHF. The CDR3 coding sequence is TGTGCCATCAGTGGGGGACATCCTGACAATCAGCCCCAGCATTTT.

This clone was observed a single time. This chain uses TRBV4-3 with TRBJ1-1; 7 bases agree with TRBD1. The V gene's germline CDR1 is LGHNA and CDR2 YSLEER. The CDR3 loop spans 12 amino acids. Losses at the gene ends were 5 bases for V and 10 bases for J; bases not matched to a gene: 7. CDR3 nucleotides: TGCGCCAGCAGCAACCAGGGGGGGGTAGCTTTCTTT. This sequence encodes CASSNQGGVAFF.

The chain links TRBV14 to TRBJ2-3; D is ambiguous. Trimming pared 0 bases from V and 8 bases from J, leaving 9 bases between. Germline V gene data show CDR1 as SGHDN and CDR2 as FVKESK. The CDR3 has 13 amino acids. The CDR3 DNA follows: TGTGCCAGCAGCCAAGAAGTAAGTCCTACGCAGTATTTT. Encoded protein: CASSQEVSPTQYF.

This rearrangement joins TRBV4-2 to TRBJ2-7; a weak D match, TRBD2 (7 bases). Germline CDR1 and CDR2: LGHNA and YNFKEQ. V was trimmed by 0 bases and J by 4 bases, leaving 13 bases between them. This CDR3 region has 15 residues. The CDR3 here is CASSQDGGGQYEQYF. In DNA, the CDR3 is TGTGCCAGCAGCCAAGATGGGGGGGGCCAGTACGAGCAGTACTTC.

The chain has TRBV18 and TRBJ2-6, with D unresolved. There are 13 residues in the CDR3. Germline CDR1 reads KGHSH; CDR2 reads LQKENI. The V end was cut by 8 bases, the J end by 1 base, with 6 bases between. The CDR3 DNA follows: TGTGCCAGCGGTCCTTCTGGGGCCAACGTCCTGACTTTC. Protein: CASGPSGANVLTF. The complete variable domain, with remaining parts taken from reference TRBV18 and TRBJ2-6, reads NAGVMQNPRHLVRRRGQEARLRCSPMKGHSHVYWYRQLPEEGLKFMVYLQKENIIDESGMPKERFSAEFPKEGPSILRIQQVVRGDSAAYFCASGPSGANVLTFGAGSRLTVL.

This clone appeared a few times. The CDR3: CASGTDLNQPQHF. CDR3 coding DNA: TGTGCCAGCGGGACAGACCTTAATCAGCCCCAGCATTTT. This rearrangement joins TRBV2 to TRBJ1-5; 7 bases are shared with TRBD1. Germline CDR1 SNHLY, CDR2 FYNNEI. The CDR3 loop spans 13 amino acids. Trimming at V came to 8 bases and at J to 4 bases, leaving 5 bases not matched to a gene.

CDR3 DNA sequence: TGTGCCAGCAGTTACGGCGCCTCAGTTACCTACACCTTC. This translates into CASSYGASVTYTF. V is TRBV6-6 and J is TRBJ1-2, with D unclear. V was clipped by 2 bases and J by 10 bases, with 14 bases between them. The germline V gene has CDR1 MNHNY and CDR2 SVGAGI (reference sequence). The CDR3 contains 13 residues.

The genes are TRBV5-6 and TRBJ1-6; D gene unclear. The CDR3 length is 17 residues. Germline V gene data show CDR1 as SGHDT and CDR2 as YYEEEE. Trimming took off 4 bases at V and 2 bases at J, with 16 bases between the two ends. DNA for the CDR3: TGTGCCAGCAGCCAAAGGACGGGGAGAACCTATAATTCACCCCTCCACTTT. As protein: CASSQRTGRTYNSPLHF.

The chain uses TRBV5-7 and TRBJ1-2; D may be TRBD1 (6 bases). TRBV5-7 is labeled an ORF, and its function is uncertain. The CDR3 contains 15 residues. The V end lost 2 bases, the J end lost 8 bases, and 19 bases lay between the germline ends. The CDR3: CASSLQKGGRTGYTF. The DNA of the CDR3 is TGTGCCAGCAGCTTACAGAAGGGGGGCAGGACGGGCTACACCTTC.

The chain carries TRBV2 and TRBJ2-5, with 8 bases lining up with TRBD2. CDR1 and CDR2 from the germline V gene are SNHLY and FYNNEI. The CDR3 contains 17 residues. The V and J ends lost 2 bases and 5 bases, in that order; junction bases with no gene match: 13. The DNA for the CDR3 is TGTGCCAGCAGTGAACCTCCCGGCGGGGGGATCTTGGAGACCCAGTACTTC. Its protein product is CASSEPPGGGILETQYF.

Written as DNA, the CDR3 is TGTGCCAGCAGCCCTCATCAAGAGACCCAGTACTTC. Its protein is CASSPHQETQYF. This chain joins TRBV14 and TRBJ2-5; D gene ambiguous. There are 12 residues in the CDR3. The V gene lost 4 bases and the J gene lost 2 bases, with 5 bases spanning the gap. Germline loops: CDR1 SGHDN, CDR2 FVKESK.

The genes are TRBV4-1 and TRBJ2-1; 7 bases match TRBD2. Germline V gives CDR1 MGHRA, CDR2 YSYEKL. The CDR3 totals 18 residues. The junction had 8 bases not matched to a gene; V was cut back by 0 bases and J by 0 bases. In nucleotides, the CDR3 is TGCGCCAGCAGCCAAGACTTCAGCGGGGATAGCTCCTACAATGAGCAGTTCTTC. Translating gives CASSQDFSGDSSYNEQFF.